Presented here are 10 T cell receptor beta chains from one specimen sequenced in a study of T cell repertoires in cytomegalovirus infection. TCRdb re-called the reads with MiXCR, one entry per CDR3 protein. This table has 150,000 to 200,000 distinct CDR3 sequences, under 25% appearing once. Source material: PBMCs. Receptors were obtained from a human donor in good health (CMV status not recorded). Some clones in this sample may be carry-over from other donors' samples.

V is TRBV20-1 and J is TRBJ1-2, with no clear D. The CDR3 runs to 14 residues. CDR1 is DFQATT and CDR2 is SNEGSKA in the germline V gene (reference sequence). Trimming removed 6 bases from V and 10 bases from J, with 24 bases in between. The DNA of the CDR3 is TGCAGTGCCACAGAAAAGGGAGCGAGGGATGCCTACACCTTC. As protein: CSATEKGARDAYTF.

This clonotype showed up just a few times. The chain recombines TRBV2 with TRBJ1-1; D possibly corresponds to TRBD1 (6 bases). Deletions cut 2 bases from V and 5 bases from J, with 12 bases between. Germline CDR1 and CDR2: SNHLY and FYNNEI. The CDR3 covers 14 residues. The CDR3 sequence: CASSETGLGTEAFF. The CDR3 DNA follows: TGTGCCAGCAGTGAAACAGGGTTGGGGACTGAAGCTTTCTTT.

At least ten counts were recorded for this clonotype. V and J are TRBV7-6 and TRBJ2-6; unclear D gene. V lost 5 bases and J lost 4, with 12 bases in between. This CDR3 contains 15 residues. Germline V lookup: CDR1 SGHVS, CDR2 FNYEAQ. CDR3 residues: CASSPQSAGANVLTF. The CDR3 DNA is TGTGCCAGCAGCCCCCAGAGTGCAGGGGCCAACGTCCTGACTTTC. The full variable domain, with the rest looked up from reference TRBV7-6 and TRBJ2-6, is GAGVSQSPRYKVTKRGQDVALRCDPISGHVSLYWYRQALGQGPEFLTYFNYEAQQDKSGLPNDRFSAERPEGSISTLTIQRTEQRDSAMYRCASSPQSAGANVLTFGAGSRLTVL.

The genes are TRBV19 and TRBJ1-1, with 7 bases lining up with TRBD1. This CDR3 has 15 amino acids. CDR1 and CDR2 from the germline V gene are LNHDA and SQIVND (reference sequence). V shed 7 bases and J 0 bases; nucleotides not matched to a gene: 8. For the CDR3, the DNA is TGTGCCAGTATCCGGGACAGAAAGATGAACACTGAAGCTTTCTTT. It is translated as CASIRDRKMNTEAFF.

This clonotype was found a few times. CDR3 sequence (DNA): TGTGCCAGCAGCCAGGTTACGGCCCAGTACTTC. Its protein is CASSQVTAQYF. V gene TRBV3-1 combines with J gene TRBJ2-5; no clear D. The germline V gene encodes CDR1 LGHDT and CDR2 YNNKEL (reference sequence). This CDR3 comprises 11 residues. V dropped 3 bases and J dropped 9 bases, with 8 bases sitting between them.

Comment on this clonotype: Compared with germline, one end of the junction differs, possibly owing to a read error. This rearrangement joins TRBV30 to TRBJ2-3, with D maybe TRBD1 (6 bases). The germline V gene has CDR1 GTSNPN and CDR2 SVGIG (reference sequence). This CDR3 contains 14 residues. The CDR3 DNA sequence: TGTGCCTGTAGTGTAGGGGGAGAAGCAGATACGCAGTATTTT. This gives the protein CACSVGGEADTQYF. Full variable domain (missing parts from reference TRBV30 and TRBJ2-3): SQTIHQWPATLVQPVGSPLSLECTVEGTSNPNLYWYRQAAGRGLQLLFYSVGIGQISSEVPQNLSASRPQDRQFILSSKKLLLSDSGFYLCACSVGGEADTQYFGPGTRLTVL.

The chain couples TRBV7-3 to TRBJ1-6; D gene uncertain. CDR1 is SGHTA and CDR2 is FQGTGA in the germline V gene. V was cut by 8 bases and J by 6 bases, with 11 bases left in between. This CDR3 comprises 13 residues. The CDR3 DNA reads as TGTGCCAGCGCCGAAGGGCTTAATTCACCCCTCCACTTT. Amino acids: CASAEGLNSPLHF.

This clonotype was detected a few times. The genes are TRBV4-3 and TRBJ2-7, with a weak D call TRBD1 (6 bases). This CDR3 spans 14 amino acids. Trimming took off 3 bases at V and 6 bases at J, with 15 bases between the two ends. Germline CDR1 and CDR2: LGHNA and YSLEER. CDR3 bases: TGCGCCAGCAGCCAGGAAGGACAGTCAGGCGAGCAGTACTTC. Residues: CASSQEGQSGEQYF.

This clonotype was detected ten times or more. V gene TRBV7-3 combines with J gene TRBJ2-6; unclear D gene. The CDR3 has 16 amino acids. Germline CDR1 and CDR2: SGHTA and FQGTGA. The V end lost 5 bases, the J end lost 2 bases, and 13 bases lay between the germline ends. CDR3 amino acids: CASSPAPGTGANVLTF. DNA of the CDR3: TGTGCCAGCAGCCCCGCTCCGGGTACTGGGGCCAACGTCCTGACTTTC. Combining the CDR3 with reference TRBV7-3 and TRBJ2-6 gives the whole variable domain GAGVSQTPSNKVTEKGKYVELRCDPISGHTALYWYRQSLGQGPEFLIYFQGTGAADDSGLPNDRFFAVRPEGSVSTLKIQRTERGDSAVYLCASSPAPGTGANVLTFGAGSRLTVL.

This clonotype has a count of ten or more. The chain couples TRBV11-3 to TRBJ2-3, with TRBD2 matching over 8 bases. V lost 6 bases to trimming and J lost 4 bases; unmatched junction nucleotides: 9. The germline V gene encodes CDR1 SGHNT and CDR2 YENEEA. The CDR3 consists of 15 residues. DNA for the CDR3: TGTGCCAGCAGACGTGGGCGGGAGGTTGCAGATACGCAGTATTTT. Encoded protein: CASRRGREVADTQYF.